The 14 T cell receptor beta chains presented below share a single source sample, sequenced in a study of T and B cells in COVID-19 patients. From blood, about 240-500 ng of genomic DNA served as TRB template. Multiplex PCR with BIOMED2 TRB-A/B primer pools amplified TRB rearrangements. TCRdb reprocessed the multiplex PCR reads with MiXCR, giving one entry per CDR3 protein. The sample carries about 17,000 distinct CDR3 sequences, roughly 28% recorded once. Sequenced sample: blood. The source is a human donor who had recovered from COVID-19.

This clonotype was detected ten times or more. This chain uses TRBV6-2 or TRBV6-3 with TRBJ2-3; 8 bases match TRBD1. The CDR3 covers 13 residues. Germline lookup yields CDR1 MNHEY and CDR2 SVGEGT. V dropped 6 bases and J dropped 3; count of bases not matched to a gene: 2. For the CDR3, the DNA is TGTGCCAGCAGGCAGGGGGCGACAGATACGCAGTATTTT. Translation gives CASRQGATDTQYF.

V usage is TRBV27 and J usage is TRBJ1-2; 11 bases line up with TRBD1. Germline loops: CDR1 MNHEY, CDR2 SMNVEV (reference sequence). This CDR3 is 15 amino acids long. The V segment lost 6 bases and the J segment 8 bases; nucleotides outside the gene matches: 11. CDR3: CASSIGQGADSGYTF. The CDR3 region has the DNA TGTGCCAGCAGCATCGGACAGGGGGCTGATTCCGGCTACACCTTC.

The V call is TRBV5-6, the J call TRBJ1-1, with TRBD1 as a possible D gene (6 bases). This CDR3 has 13 residues. Trimming removed 4 bases from V and 6 bases from J, with 13 bases in between. Per germline, CDR1 SGHDT and CDR2 YYEEEE. CDR3 in amino acids: CASSRTGYAEAFF. CDR3 DNA: TGTGCCAGCAGCCGAACAGGGTACGCTGAAGCTTTCTTT. Combining the CDR3 with reference TRBV5-6 and TRBJ1-1 gives the whole variable domain DAGVTQSPTHLIKTRGQQVTLRCSPKSGHDTVSWYQQALGQGPQFIFQYYEEEERQRGNFPDRFSGHQFPNYSSELNVNALLLGDSALYLCASSRTGYAEAFFGQGTRLTVV.

The chain joins TRBV4-3 to TRBJ1-4; D is unclear. CDR1 is LGHNA and CDR2 is YSLEER in the germline V gene. The CDR3 is 13 residues long. Trimming stripped 3 bases from V and 7 bases from J, with 9 bases between. CDR3 bases: TGCGCCAGCAGCCAGCGTCTCGGTGAAAAACTGTTTTTT. It codes for CASSQRLGEKLFF.

By share of the sample, this clonotype is medium-sized. The V gene is TRBV19, the J gene TRBJ1-1; D uncertain. The CDR3 contains 14 residues. Trimming stripped 0 bases from V and 0 bases from J, with 5 bases between. Germline CDR1 and CDR2: LNHDA and SQIVND (reference sequence). The CDR3 DNA reads as TGTGCCAGTAGTATAGATCCGATGAACACTGAAGCTTTCTTT. Its translation: CASSIDPMNTEAFF. The full variable domain, its missing parts supplied by reference TRBV19 and TRBJ1-1, is DGGITQSPKYLFRKEGQNVTLSCEQNLNHDAMYWYRQDPGQGLRLIYYSQIVNDFQKGDIAEGYSVSREKKESFPLTVTSAQKNPTAFYLCASSIDPMNTEAFFGQGTRLTVV.

A word on this clonotype: The junction and the germline gene differ at one end; a read error may be behind it. CDR3 sequence: CASSQDLAQPQHF. As DNA, the CDR3 is TGTGCCAGCAGCCAAGATCTGGCACAGCCCCAGCATTTT. This chain connects TRBV4-3 to TRBJ1-5; D unresolved. Germline-derived CDR1 and CDR2 are LGHNA and YSLEER. The CDR3 runs to 13 residues.

This clonotype was picked up a small number of times. The chain joins TRBV7-6 to TRBJ2-2; 7 bases align to TRBD2. The V gene's germline CDR1 is SGHVS and CDR2 FNYEAQ. With V trimmed by 5 bases and J by 6 bases, 6 bases remained unmatched. This CDR3 region has 14 residues. This CDR3 reads CASSPRGESGELFF. For the CDR3, the DNA is TGTGCCAGCAGCCCCCGGGGGGAGTCCGGGGAGCTGTTTTTT.

By its share, this clonotype is medium-sized (0.01 to 0.1%). The chain couples TRBV29-1 to TRBJ1-1; the match to TRBD1 covers 7 bases. Trimming removed 4 bases from V and 1 base from J; junction bases left unmatched: 6. This CDR3 is built from 14 residues. Germline V CDR1 and CDR2: SQVTM, ANQGSEA. In DNA, the CDR3 is TGCAGCGTTGTAGCGGACAGGACGAACACTGAAGCTTTCTTT. Encoded protein: CSVVADRTNTEAFF.

This clonotype came up a few times. The gene calls are TRBV5-4 and TRBJ1-2; 8 nucleotides agree with TRBD1. The CDR3 is 14 residues long. CDR1 is SGHNT and CDR2 is YYREEE in the germline V gene (reference sequence). V shed 6 bases and J 3 bases; nucleotides not matched to a gene: 7. CDR3 in amino acids: CASTPDRADYGYTF. CDR3 sequence (DNA): TGTGCCAGCACCCCGGACAGGGCTGACTATGGCTACACCTTC. The full variable domain, with the rest looked up from reference TRBV5-4 and TRBJ1-2, is ETGVTQSPTHLIKTRGQQVTLRCSSQSGHNTVSWYQQALGQGPQFIFQYYREEENGRGNFPPRFSGLQFPNYSSELNVNALELDDSALYLCASTPDRADYGYTFGSGTRLTVV.

The chain couples TRBV2 to TRBJ1-1; 7 nucleotides align to TRBD1. The CDR3 totals 15 residues. V shed 6 bases, J shed 0 bases, and the junction held 7 bases outside the gene matches. Germline V CDR1 and CDR2: SNHLY, FYNNEI. CDR3 in DNA: TGTGCCAGCAGCCTACTGACAGGGCTGAACACTGAAGCTTTCTTT. It is translated as CASSLLTGLNTEAFF.

This rearrangement joins TRBV20-1 to TRBJ2-3; 11 nucleotides align to TRBD2. The length of the CDR3 is 16 residues. Germline lookup yields CDR1 DFQATT and CDR2 SNEGSKA (reference sequence). Trimming removed 3 bases from V and 4 bases from J; junction bases left unmatched: 9. This chain's CDR3 is CSASPVVAGGPDTQYF. CDR3 nucleotide sequence: TGCAGTGCTAGTCCCGTAGTAGCGGGGGGGCCAGATACGCAGTATTTT.

V is TRBV12-3 or TRBV12-4 and J is TRBJ1-1; D not resolved. V was clipped by 5 bases and J by 3 bases, with 4 bases between them. CDR3 size: 11 residues. CDR3 loop: CASSVYTEAFF. For the CDR3, the DNA is TGTGCCAGCAGTGTGTACACTGAAGCTTTCTTT.

The chain links TRBV10-3 to TRBJ1-2; 10 bases line up with TRBD1. Germline trimming cut 6 bases from V and 6 bases from J; bases unmatched to any gene: 4. Per the germline V gene, CDR1 is ENHRY and CDR2 is SYGVKD. The CDR3 is 13 residues long. This CDR3 reads CAIRIGQGDGYTF. The CDR3 DNA follows: TGTGCCATCAGGATAGGACAGGGGGATGGCTACACCTTC.

This clonotype occurred a few times. The rearrangement uses TRBV7-9 and TRBJ2-5, with TRBD1 matching 7 bases. Germline V lookup: CDR1 SEHNR, CDR2 FQNEAQ (reference sequence). With 2 bases clipped from V and 2 bases from J, the junction kept 8 bases outside the gene matches. This CDR3 comprises 16 residues. CDR3 sequence reads: CASSLRPGGIQETQYF. The CDR3 DNA is TGTGCCAGCAGCTTAAGGCCAGGGGGTATTCAAGAGACCCAGTACTTC.